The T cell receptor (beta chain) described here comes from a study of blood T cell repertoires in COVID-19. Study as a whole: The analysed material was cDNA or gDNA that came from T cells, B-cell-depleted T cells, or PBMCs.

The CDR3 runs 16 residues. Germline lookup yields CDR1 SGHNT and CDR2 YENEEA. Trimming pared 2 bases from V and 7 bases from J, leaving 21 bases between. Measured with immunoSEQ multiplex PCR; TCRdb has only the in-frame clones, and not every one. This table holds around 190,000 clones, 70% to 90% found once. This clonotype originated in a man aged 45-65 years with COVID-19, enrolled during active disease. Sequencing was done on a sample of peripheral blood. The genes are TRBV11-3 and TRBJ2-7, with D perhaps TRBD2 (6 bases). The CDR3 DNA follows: TGTGCCAGCAGCTTAAAGGCGAGGCGGGAAACTTGGGAGCAGTACTTC. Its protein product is CASSLKARRETWEQYF.